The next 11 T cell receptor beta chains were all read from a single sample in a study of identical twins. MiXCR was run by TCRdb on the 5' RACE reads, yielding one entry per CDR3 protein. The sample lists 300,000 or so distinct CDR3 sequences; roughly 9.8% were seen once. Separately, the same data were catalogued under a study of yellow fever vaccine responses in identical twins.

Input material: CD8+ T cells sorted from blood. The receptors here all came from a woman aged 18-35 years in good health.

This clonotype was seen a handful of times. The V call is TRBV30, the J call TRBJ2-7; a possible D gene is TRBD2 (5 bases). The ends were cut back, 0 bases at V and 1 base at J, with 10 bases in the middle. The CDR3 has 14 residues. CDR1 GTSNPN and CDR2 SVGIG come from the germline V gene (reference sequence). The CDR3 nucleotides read TGTGCCTGGAGTGTAGCGGTGATATCCTACGAGCAGTACTTC. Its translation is CAWSVAVISYEQYF.

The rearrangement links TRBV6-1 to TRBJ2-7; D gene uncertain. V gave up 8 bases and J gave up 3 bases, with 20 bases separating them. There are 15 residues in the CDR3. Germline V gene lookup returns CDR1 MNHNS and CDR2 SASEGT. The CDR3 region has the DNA TGTGCCAGCTCCGACGTCCGCGACGTACTCTACGAGCAGTACTTC. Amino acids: CASSDVRDVLYEQYF.

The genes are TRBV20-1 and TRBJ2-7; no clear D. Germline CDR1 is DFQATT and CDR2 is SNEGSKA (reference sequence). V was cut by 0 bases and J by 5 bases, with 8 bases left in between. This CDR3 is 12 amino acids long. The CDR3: CSARDGVHEQYF. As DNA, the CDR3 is TGCAGTGCTAGAGATGGCGTCCACGAGCAGTACTTC.

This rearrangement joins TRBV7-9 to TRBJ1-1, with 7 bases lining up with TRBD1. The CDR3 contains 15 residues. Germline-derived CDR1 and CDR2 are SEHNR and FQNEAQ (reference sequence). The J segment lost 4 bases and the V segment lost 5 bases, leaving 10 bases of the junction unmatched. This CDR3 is CASSPRDSKTTEAFF. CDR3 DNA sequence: TGTGCCAGCAGCCCACGGGACAGTAAGACCACTGAAGCTTTCTTT. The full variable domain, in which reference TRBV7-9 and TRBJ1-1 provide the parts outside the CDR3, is DTGVSQNPRHKITKRGQNVTFRCDPISEHNRLYWYRQTLGQGPEFLTYFQNEAQLEKSRLLSDRFSAERPKGSFSTLEIQRTEQGDSAMYLCASSPRDSKTTEAFFGQGTRLTVV.

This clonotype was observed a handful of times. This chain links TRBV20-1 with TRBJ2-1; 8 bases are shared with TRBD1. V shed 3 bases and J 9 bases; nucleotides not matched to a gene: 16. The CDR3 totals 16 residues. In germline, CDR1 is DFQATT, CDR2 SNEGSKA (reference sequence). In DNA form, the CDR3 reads TGCAGTGCTAGGGGGATTGACAGGGGAGCCCCCGGTGAGCAGTTCTTC. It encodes CSARGIDRGAPGEQFF.

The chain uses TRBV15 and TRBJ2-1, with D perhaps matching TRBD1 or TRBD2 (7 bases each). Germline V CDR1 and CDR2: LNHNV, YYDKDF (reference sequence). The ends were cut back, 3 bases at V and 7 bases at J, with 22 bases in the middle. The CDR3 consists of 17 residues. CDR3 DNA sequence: TGTGCCACCAGCAGCCCCGCGCAGGGGGGGGTGGTTAATGAGCAGTTCTTC. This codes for CATSSPAQGGVVNEQFF.

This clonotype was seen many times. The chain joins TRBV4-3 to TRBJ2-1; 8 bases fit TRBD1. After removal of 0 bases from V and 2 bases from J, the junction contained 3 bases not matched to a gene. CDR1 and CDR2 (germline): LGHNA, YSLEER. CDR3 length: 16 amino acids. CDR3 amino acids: CASSQDPGQAYNEQFF. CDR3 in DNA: TGCGCCAGCAGCCAAGATCCGGGACAGGCCTACAATGAGCAGTTCTTC.

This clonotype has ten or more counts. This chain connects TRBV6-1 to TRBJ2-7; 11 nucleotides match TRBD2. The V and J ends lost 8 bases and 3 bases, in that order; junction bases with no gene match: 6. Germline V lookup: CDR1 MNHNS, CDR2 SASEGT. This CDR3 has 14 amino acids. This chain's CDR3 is CASGLAGGNYEQYF. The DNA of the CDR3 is TGTGCCAGCGGCTTAGCGGGGGGGAACTACGAGCAGTACTTC.

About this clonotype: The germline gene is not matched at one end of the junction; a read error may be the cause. In nucleotides, the CDR3 is TGCGCCAGCAGCTTGGGACTCATGAACACTGAAGCTTCCTTT. The encoded protein is CASSLGLMNTEASF. V usage is TRBV5-1 and J usage is TRBJ1-1; D gene unclear. Looked up from germline, CDR1 is SGHRS and CDR2 is YFSETQ. This CDR3 is built from 14 residues.

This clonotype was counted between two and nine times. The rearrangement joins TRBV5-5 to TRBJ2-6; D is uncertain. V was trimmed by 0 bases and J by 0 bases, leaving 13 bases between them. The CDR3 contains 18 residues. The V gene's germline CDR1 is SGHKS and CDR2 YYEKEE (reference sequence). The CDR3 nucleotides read TGTGCCAGCAGCTTGGTTCCACGGGTGGACTCTGGGGCCAACGTCCTGACTTTC. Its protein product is CASSLVPRVDSGANVLTF. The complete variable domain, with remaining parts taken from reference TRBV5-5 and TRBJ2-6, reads DAGVTQSPTHLIKTRGQQVTLRCSPISGHKSVSWYQQVLGQGPQFIFQYYEKEERGRGNFPDRFSARQFPNYSSELNVNALLLGDSALYLCASSLVPRVDSGANVLTFGAGSRLTVL.

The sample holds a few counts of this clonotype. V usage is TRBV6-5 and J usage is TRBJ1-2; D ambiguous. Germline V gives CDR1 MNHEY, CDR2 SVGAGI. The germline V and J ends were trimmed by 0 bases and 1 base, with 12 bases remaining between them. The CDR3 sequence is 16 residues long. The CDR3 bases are TGTGCCAGCAGTTACTCGGATAATGAGAATAACTATGGCTACACCTTC. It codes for CASSYSDNENNYGYTF.